This T cell receptor (beta chain) was captured by sequencing in a study of response to subunit inactivated influenza vaccine. TCRdb analysed the RT-PCR reads with MiXCR anew, one entry per CDR3 protein. This repertoire shows roughly 460,000 distinct CDR3 sequences, 11% found once; its top ten account for 10% to 15%. Germline CDR1 and CDR2: LGHNA and YSLEER. This CDR3 comprises 12 residues. V was pared by 0 bases and J by 15 bases, with 12 bases between. This receptor was taken from a man between 50 and 59 years old who received an inactivated influenza vaccine. This rearrangement joins TRBV4-3 to TRBJ2-1; D remains ambiguous. The sample here was PBMCs from blood, taken roughly 46 days after vaccination. The CDR3 here is CASSQDGVGPFF. CDR3 in DNA: TGCGCCAGCAGCCAAGATGGGGTAGGTCCGTTCTTC.